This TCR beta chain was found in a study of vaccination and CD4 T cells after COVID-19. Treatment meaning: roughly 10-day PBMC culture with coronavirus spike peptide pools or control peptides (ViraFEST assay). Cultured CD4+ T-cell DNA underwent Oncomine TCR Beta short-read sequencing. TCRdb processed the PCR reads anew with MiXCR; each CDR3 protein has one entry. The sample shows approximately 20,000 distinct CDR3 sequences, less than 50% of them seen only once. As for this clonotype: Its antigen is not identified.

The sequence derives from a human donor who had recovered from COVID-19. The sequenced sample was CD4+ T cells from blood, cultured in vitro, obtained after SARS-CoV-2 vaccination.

The CDR3 DNA follows: TGTGCCAGCAACCAGCCGGGACAGGGACCGTACGAGCAGTACTTC. Protein sequence: CASNQPGQGPYEQYF. This chain links TRBV7-8 with TRBJ2-7, with 9 bases lining up with TRBD1. Germline CDR1 SGHVS, CDR2 FQNEAQ. The CDR3 covers 15 residues. The V gene end was trimmed by 7 bases and the J gene end by 4 bases; junction bases not matched to a gene: 11.